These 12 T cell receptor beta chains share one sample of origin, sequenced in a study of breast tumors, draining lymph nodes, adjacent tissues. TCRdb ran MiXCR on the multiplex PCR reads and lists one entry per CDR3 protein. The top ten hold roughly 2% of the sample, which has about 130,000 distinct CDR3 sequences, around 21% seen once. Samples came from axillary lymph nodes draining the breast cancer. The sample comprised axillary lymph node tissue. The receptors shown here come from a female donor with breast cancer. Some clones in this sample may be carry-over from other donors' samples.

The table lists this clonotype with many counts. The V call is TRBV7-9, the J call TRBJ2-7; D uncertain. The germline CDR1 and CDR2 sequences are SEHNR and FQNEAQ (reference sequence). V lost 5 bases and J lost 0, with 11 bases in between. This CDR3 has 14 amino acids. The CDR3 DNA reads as TGTGCCAGCAGCCCTCCGATTGCCTCCTACGAGCAGTACTTC. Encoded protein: CASSPPIASYEQYF.

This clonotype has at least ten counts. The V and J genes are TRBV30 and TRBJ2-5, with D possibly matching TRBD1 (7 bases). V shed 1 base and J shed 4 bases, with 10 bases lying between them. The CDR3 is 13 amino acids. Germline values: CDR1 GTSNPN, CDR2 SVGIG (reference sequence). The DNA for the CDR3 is TGTGCCTGGAGTGGACAGGGAGGAGAGACCCAGTACTTC. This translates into CAWSGQGGETQYF.

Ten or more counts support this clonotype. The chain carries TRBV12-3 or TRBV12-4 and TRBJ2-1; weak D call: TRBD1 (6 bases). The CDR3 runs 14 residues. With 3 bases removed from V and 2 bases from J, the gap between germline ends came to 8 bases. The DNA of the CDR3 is TGTGCCAGCAGTTTTGGGGGCCCCTACAATGAGCAGTTCTTC. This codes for CASSFGGPYNEQFF.

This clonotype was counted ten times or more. CDR3 protein: CASTDGQISGNTIYF. The CDR3 DNA reads TGTGCCAGCACGGATGGACAGATCTCTGGAAACACCATATATTTT. The J gene is TRBJ1-3, the V gene TRBV2; D may be TRBD1 (6 bases). The CDR3 runs 15 residues. Germline V gene lookup returns CDR1 SNHLY and CDR2 FYNNEI. Trimming removed 7 bases from V and 0 bases from J, with 13 bases in between.

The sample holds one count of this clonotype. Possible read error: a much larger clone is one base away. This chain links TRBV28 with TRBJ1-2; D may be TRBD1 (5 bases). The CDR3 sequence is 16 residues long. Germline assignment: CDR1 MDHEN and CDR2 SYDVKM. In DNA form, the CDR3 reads TGTGCCAGCAGTTCTCCCGGGGCAGAGCGATACTATGGCCACACCTTC. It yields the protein CASSSPGAERYYGHTF.

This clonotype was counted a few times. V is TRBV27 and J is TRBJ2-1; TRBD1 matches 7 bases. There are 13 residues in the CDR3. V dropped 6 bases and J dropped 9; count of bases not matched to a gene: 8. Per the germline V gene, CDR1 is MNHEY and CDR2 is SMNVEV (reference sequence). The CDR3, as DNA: TGTGCCAGCAGGCCACCGGACAGGATTGAGCAGTTCTTC. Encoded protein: CASRPPDRIEQFF.

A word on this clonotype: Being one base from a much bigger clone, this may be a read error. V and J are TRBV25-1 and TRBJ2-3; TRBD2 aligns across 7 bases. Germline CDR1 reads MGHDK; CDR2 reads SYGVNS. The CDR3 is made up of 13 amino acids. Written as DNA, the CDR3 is TGTGCCAGCGGTGAAGCGGGGTTAGATACGCAGTATTTT. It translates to CASGEAGLDTQYF.

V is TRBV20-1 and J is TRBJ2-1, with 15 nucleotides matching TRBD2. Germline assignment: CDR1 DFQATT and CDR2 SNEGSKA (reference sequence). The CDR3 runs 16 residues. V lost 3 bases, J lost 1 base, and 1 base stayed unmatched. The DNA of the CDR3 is TGCAGTGCTAGTGGACTAGCGGGAGGGTCCTACAATGAGCAGTTCTTC. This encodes CSASGLAGGSYNEQFF.

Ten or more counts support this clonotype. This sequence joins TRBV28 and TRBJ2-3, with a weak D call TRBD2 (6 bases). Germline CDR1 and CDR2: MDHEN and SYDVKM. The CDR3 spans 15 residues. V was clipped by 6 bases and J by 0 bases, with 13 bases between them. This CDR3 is CASSGGPTSTDTQYF. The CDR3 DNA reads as TGTGCCAGCAGCGGGGGACCCACTAGCACAGATACGCAGTATTTT. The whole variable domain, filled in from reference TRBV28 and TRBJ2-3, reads DVKVTQSSRYLVKRTGEKVFLECVQDMDHENMFWYRQDPGLGLRLIYFSYDVKMKEKGDIPEGYSVSREKKERFSLILESASTNQTSMYLCASSGGPTSTDTQYFGPGTRLTVL.

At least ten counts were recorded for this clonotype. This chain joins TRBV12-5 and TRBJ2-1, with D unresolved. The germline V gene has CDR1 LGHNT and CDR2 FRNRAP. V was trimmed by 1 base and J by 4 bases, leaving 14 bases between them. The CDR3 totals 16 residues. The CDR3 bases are TGTGCTAGTGGTTTGGGGACCCAGGTGGGTTACAATGAGCAGTTCTTC. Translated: CASGLGTQVGYNEQFF.

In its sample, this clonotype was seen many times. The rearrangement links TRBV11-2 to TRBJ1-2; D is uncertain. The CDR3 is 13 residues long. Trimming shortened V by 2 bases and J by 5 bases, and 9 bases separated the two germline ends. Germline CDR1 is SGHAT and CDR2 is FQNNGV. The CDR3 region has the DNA TGTGCCAGCAGCTTAACTTCCGTTTATGGCTACACCTTC. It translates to CASSLTSVYGYTF.

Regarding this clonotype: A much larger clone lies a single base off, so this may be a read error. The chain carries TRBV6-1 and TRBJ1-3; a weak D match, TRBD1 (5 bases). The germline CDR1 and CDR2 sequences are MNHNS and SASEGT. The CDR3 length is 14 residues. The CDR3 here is CASSSGTSGNTICF. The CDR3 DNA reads TGTGCCAGCAGTTCTGGGACCTCTGGAAACACCATATGTTTT.